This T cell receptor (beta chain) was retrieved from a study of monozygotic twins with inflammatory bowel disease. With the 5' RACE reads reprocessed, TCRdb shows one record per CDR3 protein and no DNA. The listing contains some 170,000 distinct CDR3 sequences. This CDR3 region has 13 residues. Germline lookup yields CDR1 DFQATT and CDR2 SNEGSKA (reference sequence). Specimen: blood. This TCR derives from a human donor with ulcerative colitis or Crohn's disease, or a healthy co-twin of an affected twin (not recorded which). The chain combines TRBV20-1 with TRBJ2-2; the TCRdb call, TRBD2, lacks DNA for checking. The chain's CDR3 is CSTQRGGAGELFF.